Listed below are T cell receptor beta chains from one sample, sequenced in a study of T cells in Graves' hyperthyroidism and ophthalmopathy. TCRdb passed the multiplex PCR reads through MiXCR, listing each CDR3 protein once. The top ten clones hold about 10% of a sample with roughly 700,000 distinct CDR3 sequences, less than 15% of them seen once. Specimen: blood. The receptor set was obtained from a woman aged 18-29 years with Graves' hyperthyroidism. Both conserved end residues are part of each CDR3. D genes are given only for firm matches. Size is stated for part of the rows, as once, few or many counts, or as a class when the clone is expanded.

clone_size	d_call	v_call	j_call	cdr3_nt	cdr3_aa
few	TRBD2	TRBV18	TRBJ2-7	TGTGCCAGCTCCCCTACAACTAGCGGGAGGCCCATCTCCTACGAGCAGTACTTC	CASSPTTSGRPISYEQYF
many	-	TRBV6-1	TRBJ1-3	TGTGCCAGCGGGGTACGGACAGTTGGAAACACCATATATTTT	CASGVRTVGNTIYF
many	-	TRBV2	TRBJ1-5	TGTGCCAGCAGTGAACCGGATACGGGCAGCTTCTACAATCAGCCCCAGCATTTT	CASSEPDTGSFYNQPQHF
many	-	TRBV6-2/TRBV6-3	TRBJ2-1	TGTGCCAGCAGCCGCGGGACCATCTACAATGAGCAGTTCTTC	CASSRGTIYNEQFF
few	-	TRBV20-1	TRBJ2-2	TGCAGTGCTTCTCTACTAGAAGTCTTAAACACCGGGGAGCTGTTTTTT	CSASLLEVLNTGELFF
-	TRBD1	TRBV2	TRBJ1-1	TGTGCCAGCAGCCCGAGGGGGCTCAAGGGAGCTTTCTTT	CASSPRGLKGAFF
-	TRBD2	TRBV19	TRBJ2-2	TGTGCCAGTAGTATTTTTGGACTAGCGGGCGCGAACACCGGGGAGCTGTTTTTT	CASSIFGLAGANTGELFF
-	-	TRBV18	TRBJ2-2	TGTGCCAGCTCACACCAAGGGCTGTACGGGACGAACACCGGGGAGCTGTTTTTT	CASSHQGLYGTNTGELFF
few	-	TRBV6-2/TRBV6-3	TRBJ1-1	TGTGCCAGCAACCAAGGGAGGCATGAAGCTTTCTTT	CASNQGRHEAFF
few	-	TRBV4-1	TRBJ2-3	TGCGCCAGCAGCCAAGTGGGGGGCAAGGGAACAGATACGCAGTATTTT	CASSQVGGKGTDTQYF
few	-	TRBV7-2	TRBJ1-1	TGTGCCAGCAGCCCCCGGTTAATCTTGGGTCAACCGAACACTGAAGCTTTCTTT	CASSPRLILGQPNTEAFF
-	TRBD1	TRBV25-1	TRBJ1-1	TGTGCCAGCAGTGCATCAATGGGACAGGGTGTCGCTGAAGCTTTCTTT	CASSASMGQGVAEAFF
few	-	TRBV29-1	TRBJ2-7	TGCAGCGCTCGTCGGGGTCTCATCTACGAGCAGTACTTC	CSARRGLIYEQYF
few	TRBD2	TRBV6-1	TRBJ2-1	TGTGCCAGTACCGGGACTAGCGGGAAAATAAATGAGCAGTTCTTC	CASTGTSGKINEQFF
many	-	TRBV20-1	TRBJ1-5	TGCAGTGCTAGAGTTTCGCAGGGGAATCAGCCCCAGCATTTT	CSARVSQGNQPQHF
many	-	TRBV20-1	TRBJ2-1	TGCAGTGCCTTACGAAGGGGCAAGAGCTCCTACAATGAGCAGTTCTTC	CSALRRGKSSYNEQFF
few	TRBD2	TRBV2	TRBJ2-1	TGTGCCAGCGACACTAGCGGGAGGGACAATGAGCAGTTCTTC	CASDTSGRDNEQFF
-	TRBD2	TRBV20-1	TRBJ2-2	TGCAGTGCTAGGGACCCCCTGGGTGTGAGCGGGAGGAACACCGGGGAGCTGTTTTTT	CSARDPLGVSGRNTGELFF
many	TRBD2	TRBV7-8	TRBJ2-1	TGTGCCAGCAGCTTAGACGGACTAGCGGGATGGGATGAGCAGTTCTTC	CASSLDGLAGWDEQFF
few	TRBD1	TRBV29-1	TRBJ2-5	TGCAGCGCCGGACAGGGCGGTGGGGAGACCCAGTACTTC	CSAGQGGGETQYF
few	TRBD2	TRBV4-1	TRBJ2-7	TGCGCCAGCAGCCAAGACAGGGAGGGGAAAGACGAGCAGTACTTC	CASSQDREGKDEQYF
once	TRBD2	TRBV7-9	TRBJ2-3	TGTGCCAGCAGCTCCCCCGGGACTAGCGGTTTGAGGGCAGATACGCAGTATTTT	CASSSPGTSGLRADTQYF
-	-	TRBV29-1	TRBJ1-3	TGCAGCGTTCAATTTGGGAGTGGCTCTGGAAACACCATATATTTT	CSVQFGSGSGNTIYF
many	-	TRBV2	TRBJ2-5	TGTGCCAGCTCCGCCCTTCGCCAAGAGACCCAGTACTTC	CASSALRQETQYF
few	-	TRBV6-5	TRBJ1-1	TGTGCCAGCAGTTACGGGCAGAGGTATGAAGCTTTCTTT	CASSYGQRYEAFF
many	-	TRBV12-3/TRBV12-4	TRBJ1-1	TGTGCCAGCAGTTTTCCAGGTTTTAACACTGAAGCTTTCTTT	CASSFPGFNTEAFF
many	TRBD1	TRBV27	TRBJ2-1	TGTGCCAGCAGTTACCTGTTTGGACAGGGCTCCTACAATGAGCAGTTCTTC	CASSYLFGQGSYNEQFF
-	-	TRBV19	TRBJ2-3	TGTGCCAGTAGTGCCTATAGCGTGGGCACAGATACGCAGTATTTT	CASSAYSVGTDTQYF
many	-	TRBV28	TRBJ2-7	TGTGCCAGCAGGGTCACGGGGGTCTACGAGCAGTACTTC	CASRVTGVYEQYF
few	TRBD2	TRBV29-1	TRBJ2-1	TGCAGCGTTGGTTCACTACTAGCGGACGCCTACAATGAGCAGTTCTTC	CSVGSLLADAYNEQFF
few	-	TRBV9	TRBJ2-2	TGTGCCAGCAGTGTGGGCCGGGGGCGTAACACCGGGGAGCTGTTTTTT	CASSVGRGRNTGELFF
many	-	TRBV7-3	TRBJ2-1	TGTGCCAGCAGCCCGGGGCTAGCGCCTAGCAATGAGCAGTTCTTC	CASSPGLAPSNEQFF
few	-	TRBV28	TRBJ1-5	TGTGCCAGCAGCCCCGGGGGCAGAGATCAGCCCCAGCATTTT	CASSPGGRDQPQHF
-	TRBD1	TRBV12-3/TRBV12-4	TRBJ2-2	TGTGCCAGCAGTTTCCGACAGGGGCCGCTATCAAGGGAGCTGTTTTTT	CASSFRQGPLSRELFF
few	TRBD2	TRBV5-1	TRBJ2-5	TGCGCCAGCAAACTAGCGGGTGAAGAGACCCAGTACTTC	CASKLAGEETQYF
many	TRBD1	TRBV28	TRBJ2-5	TGTGCCAGCAGTCGGACAGGTGCTTCGAGAGAGACCCAGTACTTC	CASSRTGASRETQYF
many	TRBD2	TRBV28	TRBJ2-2	TGTGCCAGCACGTCGACTAGCGGACTACTGAACACCGGGGAGCTGTTTTTT	CASTSTSGLLNTGELFF